Below, 24 T cell receptor beta chains from the same sample are listed, as sequenced in a study of T cell changes during pregnancy in multiple sclerosis. Libraries were prepared by immunoSEQ multiplex PCR; TCRdb keeps only in-frame clonotypes and omits some of them. The table has about 68,000 clones, 90% to 95% seen once. Sample: peripheral blood, taken in the second trimester of pregnancy. The receptors were sampled from a female donor in good health, enrolled as a control in a pregnancy study.

V gene TRBV19 combines with J gene TRBJ1-5, with D maybe TRBD1 (6 bases). Germline loops: CDR1 LNHDA, CDR2 SQIVND (reference sequence). The V gene lost 5 bases and the J gene lost 5 bases, with 13 bases spanning the gap. The CDR3 is 14 residues long. CDR3 nucleotide sequence: TGTGCCAGTAGTTACAGGGCAGATTATCAGCCCCAGCATTTT. It encodes CASSYRADYQPQHF.

This clone was seen only a few times. V is TRBV18 and J is TRBJ1-5; 8 bases are shared with TRBD1. Unmatched junction bases numbered 8, after V lost 3 bases and J lost 7 bases. Germline V gene lookup returns CDR1 KGHSH and CDR2 LQKENI. The CDR3 sequence is 15 residues long. CDR3 bases: TGTGCCAGCTCACCTAATCCAGGGGGCGGACAGCCCCAGCATTTT. Protein sequence: CASSPNPGGGQPQHF.

This clone appeared a few times. This chain joins TRBV7-2 and TRBJ2-1; 10 nucleotides align to TRBD2. The J segment lost 10 bases and the V segment lost 3 bases, leaving 9 bases of the junction unmatched. The germline V gene encodes CDR1 SGHTA and CDR2 FQGNSA. This CDR3 is 15 amino acids long. CDR3 nucleotide sequence: TGTGCCAGCAGCTTCAGCGGGAGGGCCACGCCCGAGCAGTTCTTC. Translation: CASSFSGRATPEQFF. Filled out from reference TRBV7-2 and TRBJ2-1, the complete variable domain reads GAGVSQSPSNKVTEKGKDVELRCDPISGHTALYWYRQSLGQGLEFLIYFQGNSAPDKSGLPSDRFSAERTGGSVSTLTIQRTQQEDSAVYLCASSFSGRATPEQFFGPGTRLTVL.

V and J are TRBV6-1 and TRBJ1-2; weak D call: TRBD1 (6 bases). The CDR3 covers 14 residues. The V end was cut by 2 bases, the J end by 4 bases, with 11 bases between. Per germline, CDR1 MNHNS and CDR2 SASEGT. The CDR3 sequence: CASSENEQGYGYTF. CDR3 bases: TGTGCCAGCAGTGAAAACGAACAGGGCTATGGCTACACCTTC.

Here the CDR3 DNA reads TGTGCCAGCAGCGAACGACAGGGCTTAGGTGAAAAACTGTTTTTT. Translated: CASSERQGLGEKLFF. V gene TRBV9 combines with J gene TRBJ1-4, with TRBD1 matching over 7 bases. V shed 3 bases, J shed 7 bases, and the junction held 9 bases outside the gene matches. Germline V gene sequence: CDR1 SGDLS, CDR2 YYNGEE. This CDR3 has 15 amino acids.

In nucleotides, the CDR3 is TGTGCCAGCAGCTTGGCCGGGGCGGGATGGCAGAACTATGGCTACACCTTC. It is translated as CASSLAGAGWQNYGYTF. The chain is built from TRBV5-4 and TRBJ1-2, with TRBD1 as a possible D gene (5 bases). Trimming took off 0 bases at V and 2 bases at J, with 17 bases between the two ends. The CDR3 contains 17 residues. Per the germline V gene, CDR1 is SGHNT and CDR2 is YYREEE (reference sequence).

The chain combines TRBV9 with TRBJ2-1, with a weak D call TRBD2 (6 bases). The V gene lost 4 bases and the J gene lost 4 bases, with 9 bases spanning the gap. Germline CDR1 reads SGDLS; CDR2 reads YYNGEE. This CDR3 comprises 13 residues. The CDR3 bases are TGTGCCAGCAGCTTTAGCGGATACAATGAGCAGTTCTTC. It yields the protein CASSFSGYNEQFF.

The chain uses TRBV10-2 and TRBJ2-2; TRBD1 matches 9 bases. This CDR3 is 15 amino acids long. V shed 3 bases, J shed 6 bases, and the junction held 5 bases outside the gene matches. Germline CDR1 is WSHSY and CDR2 is SAAADI. The CDR3 nucleotides are TGCGCCAGCAGTGAAACCGGGACAGGGCCCGGGGAGCTGTTTTTT. Protein product: CASSETGTGPGELFF.

The sample holds a few counts of this clone. The chain has TRBV9 and TRBJ1-1; D unresolved. CDR3 length equals 14 residues. The germline V gene encodes CDR1 SGDLS and CDR2 YYNGEE. Between the trimmed V and J ends, which lost 5 bases and 0 bases, there was a span of 11 bases. CDR3 nucleotides: TGTGCCAGCAGGAGATCCGCAATGAACACTGAAGCTTTCTTT. This sequence encodes CASRRSAMNTEAFF.

The chain uses TRBV27 and TRBJ2-7; 10 nucleotides align to TRBD2. The CDR3 has 17 amino acids. Trimming cost V 5 bases and J 1 base; bases outside gene matches: 11. Germline CDR1 MNHEY, CDR2 SMNVEV (reference sequence). The CDR3 sequence: CASSRRSGTSASYEQYF. As DNA, the CDR3 is TGTGCCAGCAGTCGCAGGTCCGGGACTAGCGCGTCCTACGAGCAGTACTTC.

The gene calls are TRBV5-8 and TRBJ2-3; 7 bases line up with TRBD1. The CDR3 loop spans 14 amino acids. V dropped 4 bases and J dropped 3; count of bases not matched to a gene: 5. Germline-derived CDR1 and CDR2 are SGHTS and YDEGEE. The CDR3 coding sequence is TGTGCCAGCAGCGACAGGGTAGTTACAGATACGCAGTATTTT. It translates to CASSDRVVTDTQYF. Variable domain in full (rest from reference TRBV5-8 and TRBJ2-3): EAGVTQSPTHLIKTRGQQATLRCSPISGHTSVYWYQQALGLGLQFLLWYDEGEERNRGNFPPRFSGRQFPNYSSELNVNALELEDSALYLCASSDRVVTDTQYFGPGTRLTVL.

V is TRBV7-2 and J is TRBJ2-1; 8 bases are shared with TRBD1. This CDR3 region has 13 residues. Losses at the gene ends were 6 bases for V and 9 bases for J; bases not matched to a gene: 7. Germline V gene sequence: CDR1 SGHTA, CDR2 FQGNSA. The CDR3 nucleotides are TGTGCCAGCAGTCAGGACAGGGCTCGTGAGCAGTTCTTC. It is translated as CASSQDRAREQFF.

The genes are TRBV7-9 and TRBJ1-5, with TRBD1 as a possible D gene (6 bases). CDR3 length: 13 residues. Trimming took off 3 bases at V and 6 bases at J, with 9 bases between the two ends. CDR1 is SEHNR and CDR2 is FQNEAQ in the germline V gene (reference sequence). DNA of the CDR3: TGTGCCAGCAGCTTTACAGGGTCTCAGCCCCAGCATTTT. It yields the protein CASSFTGSQPQHF. The full variable domain, in which reference TRBV7-9 and TRBJ1-5 provide the parts outside the CDR3, is DTGVSQNPRHKITKRGQNVTFRCDPISEHNRLYWYRQTLGQGPEFLTYFQNEAQLEKSRLLSDRFSAERPKGSFSTLEIQRTEQGDSAMYLCASSFTGSQPQHFGDGTRLSIL.

The V and J genes are TRBV6-1 and TRBJ1-2; TRBD1 matches 9 bases. In germline, CDR1 is MNHNS, CDR2 SASEGT. The junction had 6 bases not matched to a gene; V was cut back by 5 bases and J by 8 bases. There are 13 residues in the CDR3. The CDR3 region has the DNA TGTGCCAGCAGTACAGGGGGCGCGGGCGGCTACACCTTC. Encoded protein: CASSTGGAGGYTF.

The genes are TRBV19 and TRBJ2-7, with a possible D match to TRBD1 (5 bases). The germline V gene encodes CDR1 LNHDA and CDR2 SQIVND (reference sequence). The V end was cut by 7 bases, the J end by 0 bases, with 13 bases between. This CDR3 is built from 14 residues. As DNA, the CDR3 is TGTGCCAGTACCCAGGGTCGAGACTCCTACGAGCAGTACTTC. Protein product: CASTQGRDSYEQYF. The variable domain in full, completed from reference TRBV19 and TRBJ2-7, reads DGGITQSPKYLFRKEGQNVTLSCEQNLNHDAMYWYRQDPGQGLRLIYYSQIVNDFQKGDIAEGYSVSREKKESFPLTVTSAQKNPTAFYLCASTQGRDSYEQYFGPGTRLTVT.

The chain employs TRBV28 and TRBJ1-1, with 7 bases matching TRBD1. The CDR3 length is 13 residues. Germline V lookup: CDR1 MDHEN, CDR2 SYDVKM. Trimming cost V 11 bases and J 6 bases; bases outside gene matches: 12. CDR3 loop: CAGRRQGLPEAFF. CDR3 DNA sequence: TGTGCCGGTCGGAGACAGGGATTGCCTGAAGCTTTCTTT.

The chain joins TRBV27 to TRBJ2-5, with TRBD2 identical over 7 bases. Losses at the gene ends were 5 bases for V and 1 base for J; bases not matched to a gene: 4. CDR3 length: 14 amino acids. In germline, CDR1 is MNHEY, CDR2 SMNVEV (reference sequence). The CDR3 sequence: CASSPTGGQETQYF. Here the CDR3 DNA reads TGTGCCAGCAGTCCCACGGGGGGCCAAGAGACCCAGTACTTC.

The chain recombines TRBV10-3 with TRBJ2-7, with TRBD2 matching over 10 bases. This CDR3 spans 13 amino acids. The germline CDR1 and CDR2 sequences are ENHRY and SYGVKD. V gave up 7 bases and J gave up 7 bases; unmatched junction bases: 7. The CDR3 sequence: CAIKGLAGEEQYF. CDR3 DNA sequence: TGTGCCATCAAAGGGCTAGCGGGAGAGGAGCAGTACTTC.

The rearrangement links TRBV28 to TRBJ1-5; 8 bases line up with TRBD1. Looked up from germline, CDR1 is MDHEN and CDR2 is SYDVKM. Germline trimming cut 3 bases from V and 2 bases from J; bases unmatched to any gene: 6. The CDR3 consists of 16 residues. The CDR3: CASSFGQGARNQPQHF. The DNA for the CDR3 is TGTGCCAGCAGTTTTGGTCAGGGGGCACGCAATCAGCCCCAGCATTTT.

The chain links TRBV5-4 to TRBJ2-3; D gene unclear. CDR1 and CDR2 from the germline V gene are SGHNT and YYREEE (reference sequence). The CDR3 has 12 amino acids. Deletions cut 4 bases from V and 0 bases from J, with 3 bases between. The CDR3 nucleotides are TGTGCCAGCAGCACTAGCACAGATACGCAGTATTTT. As protein: CASSTSTDTQYF. The entire variable domain, with the rest obtained from reference TRBV5-4 and TRBJ2-3, is as follows: ETGVTQSPTHLIKTRGQQVTLRCSSQSGHNTVSWYQQALGQGPQFIFQYYREEENGRGNFPPRFSGLQFPNYSSELNVNALELDDSALYLCASSTSTDTQYFGPGTRLTVL.

Only a few counts were recorded for this clone. The rearrangement joins TRBV5-6 to TRBJ1-2; tentative D call: TRBD1 (6 bases). The CDR3 runs to 12 residues. The germline V gene has CDR1 SGHDT and CDR2 YYEEEE. V lost 4 bases, J lost 7 bases, and 11 bases lay in between. CDR3 bases: TGTGCCAGCAGCGATCAGGGGCTTGGCTACACCTTC. This sequence encodes CASSDQGLGYTF.

This chain connects TRBV4-1 to TRBJ1-1, with 8 bases fitting TRBD1. Germline CDR1 and CDR2: MGHRA and YSYEKL. J gave up 1 base and V 3 bases, and 10 bases lay outside the gene matches. The CDR3 runs to 17 residues. The CDR3 DNA is TGCGCCAGCAGCCAGTCGGGACAGGACTTGTGGAACACTGAAGCTTTCTTT. It encodes CASSQSGQDLWNTEAFF.

This clone came up once. The chain combines TRBV25-1 with TRBJ2-2, with D maybe TRBD2 (6 bases). CDR1 and CDR2 from the germline V gene are MGHDK and SYGVNS. The CDR3 contains 16 residues. V lost 2 bases, J lost 4 bases, and 14 bases lay in between. DNA of the CDR3: TGTGCCAGCAGTGAAGGCTCGGGAGAGGGCACCGGGGAGCTGTTTTTT. Translating gives CASSEGSGEGTGELFF.

The V gene is TRBV28, the J gene TRBJ1-6, with a tentative D call TRBD1 (5 bases). The V end was cut by 2 bases, the J end by 7 bases, with 12 bases between. This CDR3 region has 15 residues. The germline CDR1 and CDR2 sequences are MDHEN and SYDVKM. The CDR3 sequence is CASSLIRASNSPLHF. The CDR3 bases are TGTGCCAGCAGTTTAATCAGGGCCTCAAATTCACCCCTCCACTTT.